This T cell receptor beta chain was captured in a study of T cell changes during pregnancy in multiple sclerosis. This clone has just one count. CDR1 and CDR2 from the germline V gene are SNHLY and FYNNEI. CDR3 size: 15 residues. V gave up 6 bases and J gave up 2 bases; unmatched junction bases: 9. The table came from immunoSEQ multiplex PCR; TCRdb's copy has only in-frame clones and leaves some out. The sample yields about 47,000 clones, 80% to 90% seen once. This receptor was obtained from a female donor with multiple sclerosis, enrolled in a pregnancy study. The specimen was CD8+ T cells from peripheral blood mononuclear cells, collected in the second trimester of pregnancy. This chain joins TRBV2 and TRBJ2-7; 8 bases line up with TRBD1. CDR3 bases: TGTGCCAGCAGAGGACCGGGACAGGCCCCCTACGAGCAGTACTTC. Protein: CASRGPGQAPYEQYF.